Sequencing of this TCR beta chain was carried out in a study of OX40 agonist ivuxolimab in advanced cancers. In the study overall: Patients undergoing dose escalation presented with hepatocellular carcinoma, melanoma, renal cell or head and neck cancer.

Exclusion of a patient followed from autoimmune disease history or systemic immunosuppression. Here immunoSEQ multiplex PCR was the method, and the copy in TCRdb shows in-frame clones only, minus some. The sample consists of 75,000 to 90,000 clones, more than 70% of them appearing once. With respect to this clone: What it binds is not known.

CDR1 is MNHNS, CDR2 SASEGT, per germline. The ends were cut back, 4 bases at V and 5 bases at J, with 11 bases in the middle. The CDR3 length is 13 residues. Study-wide results and caveats: Clonal expansion in partial responders at 0.1-3.0 mg/kg ranked among the lowest.

The chain couples TRBV6-1 to TRBJ2-5, with no clear D. The clonotype originates from an adult with an advanced solid tumor such as melanoma, head and neck, liver or kidney cancer. Sequences were derived from CD4+ or CD8+ T cells sorted from blood, sampled in a trial of the OX40 agonist ivuxolimab. The CDR3 protein is CASSVRFGETQYF. The CDR3 nucleotides are TGTGCCAGCAGTGTACGGTTCGGGGAGACCCAGTACTTC.